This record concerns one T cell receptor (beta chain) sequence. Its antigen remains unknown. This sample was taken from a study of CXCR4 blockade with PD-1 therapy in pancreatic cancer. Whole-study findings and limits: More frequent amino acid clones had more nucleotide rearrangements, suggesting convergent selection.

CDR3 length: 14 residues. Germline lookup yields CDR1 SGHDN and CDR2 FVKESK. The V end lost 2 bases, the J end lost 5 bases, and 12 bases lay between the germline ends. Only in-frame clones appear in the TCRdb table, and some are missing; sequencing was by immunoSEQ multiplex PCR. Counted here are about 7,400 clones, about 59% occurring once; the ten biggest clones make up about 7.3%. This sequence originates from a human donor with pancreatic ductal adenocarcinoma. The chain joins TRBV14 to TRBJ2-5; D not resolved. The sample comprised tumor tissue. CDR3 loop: CASSQSTLGETQYF. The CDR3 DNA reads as TGTGCCAGCAGCCAAAGTACCCTAGGGGAGACCCAGTACTTC.